This T cell receptor (beta chain) was observed in a study of blood T cell dynamics during melanoma immunotherapy. Libraries were prepared by immunoSEQ multiplex PCR; TCRdb keeps only in-frame clonotypes and omits some of them. The table shows 13,000 to 15,000 clones, with 86% occurring only once. Time point meaning: pre-treatment baseline. One draw preceded checkpoint blockade; another followed its first cycle at week 3. The germline V gene encodes CDR1 MNHNS and CDR2 SASEGT. The CDR3 covers 15 residues. V shed 1 base and J shed 6 bases, with 14 bases lying between them. This clone was observed once. The sequences come from blood, collected from a patient treated with checkpoint blockade. This rearrangement joins TRBV6-1 to TRBJ2-3; D is ambiguous. The clonotype comes from a human donor with melanoma. The CDR3 reads CASSEEVGWWDTQYF. The CDR3 region has the DNA TGTGCCAGCAGTGAAGAGGTGGGGTGGTGGGATACGCAGTATTTT.